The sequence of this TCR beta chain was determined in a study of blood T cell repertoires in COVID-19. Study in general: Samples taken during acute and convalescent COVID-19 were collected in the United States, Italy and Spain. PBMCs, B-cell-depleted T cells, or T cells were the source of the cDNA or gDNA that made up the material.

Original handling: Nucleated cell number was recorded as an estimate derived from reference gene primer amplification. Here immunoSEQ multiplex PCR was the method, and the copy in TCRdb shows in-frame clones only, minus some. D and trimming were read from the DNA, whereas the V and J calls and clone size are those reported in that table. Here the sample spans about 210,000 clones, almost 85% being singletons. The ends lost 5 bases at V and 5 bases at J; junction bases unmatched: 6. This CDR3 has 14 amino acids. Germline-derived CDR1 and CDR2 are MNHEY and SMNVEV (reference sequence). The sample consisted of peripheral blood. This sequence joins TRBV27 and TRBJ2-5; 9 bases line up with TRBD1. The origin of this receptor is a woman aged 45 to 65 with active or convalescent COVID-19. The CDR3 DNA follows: TGTGCCAGCAGTCCCGGGACAGGGTTGGAGACCCAGTACTTC. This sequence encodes CASSPGTGLETQYF.